What follows are 30 T cell receptor beta chains derived from one specimen sequenced in a study of cytomegalovirus exposure and HLA in healthy donors. 60 Vbeta and 13 Jbeta primers were used in PCR. Libraries were prepared by immunoSEQ multiplex PCR; TCRdb keeps only in-frame clonotypes and omits some of them. This sample's table has 130,000 or so clones. Input material: PBMCs. These receptor sequences come from a woman younger than 30 in good health and CMV-seronegative.

This sequence joins TRBV5-1 and TRBJ2-3; TRBD2 agrees at 7 bases. Trimming removed 0 bases from V and 5 bases from J; junction bases left unmatched: 9. The germline CDR1 and CDR2 sequences are SGHRS and YFSETQ. The CDR3 contains 16 residues. Here the CDR3 DNA reads TGCGCCAGCAGCTTGGGGGGCGGAGAGCGGGAAGATACGCAGTATTTT. Translated: CASSLGGGEREDTQYF.

This sequence joins TRBV14 and TRBJ1-1; 7 bases line up with TRBD1. J was trimmed by 8 bases and V by 0 bases; bases with no gene match: 9. Germline V CDR1 and CDR2: SGHDN, FVKESK. The CDR3 is made up of 15 amino acids. CDR3 sequence reads: CASSQEGGVSWEAFF. In nucleotides, the CDR3 is TGTGCCAGCAGCCAAGAAGGGGGCGTTTCTTGGGAAGCTTTCTTT. The whole variable domain, filled in from reference TRBV14 and TRBJ1-1, reads EAGVTQFPSHSVIEKGQTVTLRCDPISGHDNLYWYRRVMGKEIKFLLHFVKESKQDESGMPNNRFLAERTGGTYSTLKVQPAELEDSGVYFCASSQEGGVSWEAFFGQGTRLTVV.

V is TRBV28 and J is TRBJ2-1, with 9 bases lining up with TRBD2. This CDR3 contains 14 residues. Germline trimming cut 7 bases from V and 5 bases from J; bases unmatched to any gene: 6. Germline CDR1 reads MDHEN; CDR2 reads SYDVKM. The CDR3 spells CASNLLAGNNEQFF. For the CDR3, the DNA is TGTGCCAGCAATCTCCTAGCGGGGAACAATGAGCAGTTCTTC.

J is TRBJ1-5 and V is TRBV19; D is unclear. Trimming cost V 5 bases and J 1 base, with 15 bases left between them. This CDR3 contains 16 residues. CDR1 LNHDA and CDR2 SQIVND come from the germline V gene (reference sequence). The CDR3 reads CASSLRGSLSNQPQHF. In nucleotides, the CDR3 is TGTGCCAGTAGTCTCAGAGGCAGTTTAAGCAATCAGCCCCAGCATTTT.

This chain uses TRBV23-1 with TRBJ1-1; tentatively, D is TRBD1 (6 bases). TRBV23-1 is placed among ORFs of uncertain function. This CDR3 comprises 14 residues. V was trimmed by 6 bases and J by 2 bases, leaving 13 bases between them. CDR3 bases: TGCGCCAGCAGGGGGACAATAAGAAACACTGAAGCTTTCTTT. Its protein product is CASRGTIRNTEAFF.

This chain connects TRBV19 to TRBJ2-1, with 9 bases that match TRBD2. Trimming removed 5 bases from V and 0 bases from J; junction bases left unmatched: 17. The CDR3 is 20 residues long. Per germline, CDR1 LNHDA and CDR2 SQIVND (reference sequence). CDR3 residues: CASSYDRAGGLMSSYNEQFF. The CDR3 nucleotides read TGTGCCAGTAGTTATGACCGAGCGGGAGGCCTGATGAGCTCCTACAATGAGCAGTTCTTC.

The chain uses TRBV6-1 and TRBJ2-3, with 9 bases matching TRBD2. Trimming cost V 7 bases and J 2 bases; bases outside gene matches: 4. CDR1 MNHNS and CDR2 SASEGT come from the germline V gene. The CDR3 has 14 amino acids. The CDR3 nucleotides are TGTGCCAGCACGGGACTAGCTGACACAGATACGCAGTATTTT. Residues: CASTGLADTDTQYF.

The CDR3 nucleotides are TGTGCCAGCAGCCGGGGTAGAGACGGATACAATGAGCAGTTCTTC. It specifies CASSRGRDGYNEQFF. This chain connects TRBV11-2 to TRBJ2-1; possibly TRBD2 for D (5 bases). In germline, CDR1 is SGHAT, CDR2 FQNNGV. Trimming took off 5 bases at V and 4 bases at J, with 15 bases between the two ends. This CDR3 is built from 15 residues.

J is TRBJ2-7 and V is TRBV4-1; D remains unclear. With 0 bases removed from V and 5 bases from J, the gap between germline ends came to 17 bases. The CDR3 extends over 16 amino acids. Germline V gene sequence: CDR1 MGHRA, CDR2 YSYEKL. The CDR3 coding sequence is TGCGCCAGCAGCCAAGATAGAGTAACAGAAACTCACGAGCAGTACTTC. Protein sequence: CASSQDRVTETHEQYF.

V usage is TRBV5-1 and J usage is TRBJ2-5; D is ambiguous. Germline CDR1 and CDR2: SGHRS and YFSETQ. The CDR3 runs 16 residues. V was shortened by 2 bases and J by 1 base, with 15 bases between the two germline ends. In nucleotides, the CDR3 is TGCGCCAGCAGCTTCTTGCCTACCCCCCCCCAAGAGACCCAGTACTTC. The encoded protein is CASSFLPTPPQETQYF.

The chain carries TRBV6-7 and TRBJ1-5; the D gene is possibly TRBD1 (6 bases). TRBV6-7 is an open reading frame, and its role is uncertain. V lost 6 bases and J lost 0, with 12 bases in between. The CDR3 is 15 residues long. CDR3 DNA: TGTGCCAGCAGAAACCCGGACAGTAGCAATCAGCCCCAGCATTTT. It translates to CASRNPDSSNQPQHF.

The chain couples TRBV6-5 to TRBJ2-3, with 9 bases aligning to TRBD2. V lost 5 bases, J lost 4 bases, and 4 bases stayed unmatched. The germline gives CDR1 MNHEY, CDR2 SVGAGI. This CDR3 region has 14 residues. CDR3 bases: TGTGCCAGCAGTGAGCGCGGGAGGGCAGATACGCAGTATTTT. It specifies CASSERGRADTQYF.

The chain recombines TRBV5-5 with TRBJ1-2; the D gene is possibly TRBD1 (5 bases). Trimming took off 4 bases at V and 0 bases at J, with 16 bases between the two ends. The CDR3 has 16 residues. CDR1 SGHKS and CDR2 YYEKEE come from the germline V gene (reference sequence). CDR3 residues: CASSGEDRQPNYGYTF. The CDR3 DNA reads TGTGCCAGCAGCGGGGAAGACAGACAACCTAACTATGGCTACACCTTC.

This CDR3 reads CASSSRTGGQTQYF. DNA for the CDR3: TGTGCCAGCAGCAGTAGGACAGGGGGACAGACCCAGTACTTC. V gene TRBV9 combines with J gene TRBJ2-5; 10 positions agree with TRBD1. The CDR3 has 14 amino acids. The germline V gene encodes CDR1 SGDLS and CDR2 YYNGEE. J gave up 6 bases and V 4 bases, and 6 bases lay outside the gene matches.

The chain employs TRBV5-1 and TRBJ1-1; weak D call: TRBD1 (5 bases). V lost 1 base to trimming and J lost 1 base, with 20 bases between them. Germline loops: CDR1 SGHRS, CDR2 YFSETQ. This CDR3 is built from 18 residues. The CDR3 bases are TGCGCCAGCAGCTTGTCCTCGGGACTCCTCGGGAAGAACACTGAAGCTTTCTTT. Translating gives CASSLSSGLLGKNTEAFF.

The chain employs TRBV27 and TRBJ1-1; D perhaps matches TRBD1 (6 bases). V was trimmed by 6 bases and J by 1 base, leaving 21 bases between them. Germline V CDR1 and CDR2: MNHEY, SMNVEV (reference sequence). The CDR3 totals 17 residues. CDR3 nucleotides: TGTGCCAGCAGACCCTCGACCGGGACAACGACGAACACTGAAGCTTTCTTT. It translates to CASRPSTGTTTNTEAFF.

The V call is TRBV19, the J call TRBJ2-2; 9 nucleotides align to TRBD1. This CDR3 contains 16 residues. Germline V CDR1 and CDR2: LNHDA, SQIVND (reference sequence). Trimming took 10 bases from V and 5 from J; bases not matched to a gene: 14. CDR3 DNA sequence: TGTGCCACCAGAGACAGGGGGGCCCCGGAGACCGGGGAGCTGTTTTTT. Translation: CATRDRGAPETGELFF. Full variable domain (remainder filled in from reference TRBV19 and TRBJ2-2): DGGITQSPKYLFRKEGQNVTLSCEQNLNHDAMYWYRQDPGQGLRLIYYSQIVNDFQKGDIAEGYSVSREKKESFPLTVTSAQKNPTAFYLCATRDRGAPETGELFFGEGSRLTVL.

The chain carries TRBV19 and TRBJ2-1, with TRBD2 identical over 7 bases. Germline CDR1 reads LNHDA; CDR2 reads SQIVND (reference sequence). Germline trimming cut 6 bases from V and 9 bases from J; bases unmatched to any gene: 14. CDR3 length: 15 amino acids. CDR3 sequence (DNA): TGTGCCAGTAGATCGAACCTGGCGGGAGTGGGTGAGCAGTTCTTC. It translates to CASRSNLAGVGEQFF. The full variable domain, with the rest looked up from reference TRBV19 and TRBJ2-1, is DGGITQSPKYLFRKEGQNVTLSCEQNLNHDAMYWYRQDPGQGLRLIYYSQIVNDFQKGDIAEGYSVSREKKESFPLTVTSAQKNPTAFYLCASRSNLAGVGEQFFGPGTRLTVL.

V gene TRBV5-1 combines with J gene TRBJ2-3; 7 bases match TRBD2. Trimming cost V 5 bases and J 4 bases; bases outside gene matches: 13. From germline, CDR1 is SGHRS and CDR2 YFSETQ. The length of the CDR3 is 16 residues. The CDR3 region has the DNA TGCGCCAGCAGGGAGAGGAACGCGGGAGACGCAGATACGCAGTATTTT. This gives the protein CASRERNAGDADTQYF.

The chain is built from TRBV30 and TRBJ1-3; unclear D gene. CDR3 length: 14 amino acids. V was trimmed by 4 bases and J by 0 bases, leaving 10 bases between them. Germline V gene lookup returns CDR1 GTSNPN and CDR2 SVGIG (reference sequence). CDR3 residues: CAWNGGSSGNTIYF. Here the CDR3 DNA reads TGTGCCTGGAATGGAGGGAGCTCTGGAAACACCATATATTTT.

The gene calls are TRBV7-9 and TRBJ2-7; the match to TRBD2 covers 11 bases. The junction had 4 bases not matched to a gene; V was cut back by 3 bases and J by 9 bases. Germline assignment: CDR1 SEHNR and CDR2 FQNEAQ (reference sequence). The CDR3 spans 13 residues. The CDR3 region has the DNA TGTGCCAGCAGCTTCCCTCTAGCGGGGGGGCAGTACTTC. This sequence encodes CASSFPLAGGQYF.

This chain links TRBV5-6 with TRBJ1-1, with a possible D match to TRBD1 (5 bases). CDR3 length: 12 residues. Germline lookup yields CDR1 SGHDT and CDR2 YYEEEE. V was cut by 10 bases and J by 4 bases, with 14 bases left in between. CDR3 DNA: TGTGCCCGCTTCGGGGGGAGCACTGAAGCTTTCTTT. It is translated as CARFGGSTEAFF. Full variable domain (missing parts from reference TRBV5-6 and TRBJ1-1): DAGVTQSPTHLIKTRGQQVTLRCSPKSGHDTVSWYQQALGQGPQFIFQYYEEEERQRGNFPDRFSGHQFPNYSSELNVNALLLGDSALYLCARFGGSTEAFFGQGTRLTVV.

This sequence joins TRBV6-5 and TRBJ2-3, with D uncertain. The V gene's germline CDR1 is MNHEY and CDR2 SVGAGI. V was clipped by 0 bases and J by 1 base, with 8 bases between them. The CDR3 runs to 15 residues. In DNA, the CDR3 is TGTGCCAGCAGTTACTCCCCGTCAGGCACAGATACGCAGTATTTT. This encodes CASSYSPSGTDTQYF.

V usage is TRBV11-2 and J usage is TRBJ2-2; TRBD2 matches 12 bases. The CDR3 has 15 amino acids. Germline loops: CDR1 SGHAT, CDR2 FQNNGV. J lost 6 bases, V lost 5 bases, and 4 bases had no gene match. CDR3 in DNA: TGTGCCAGCAGCCTAGCGGGAGGGCCAGCCGGGGAGCTGTTTTTT. Protein: CASSLAGGPAGELFF.

V usage is TRBV29-1 and J usage is TRBJ2-5; 8 bases line up with TRBD1. Losses at the gene ends were 7 bases for V and 5 bases for J; bases not matched to a gene: 9. The germline gives CDR1 SQVTM, CDR2 ANQGSEA. The CDR3 has 13 amino acids. CDR3 bases: TGCAGCGCTGGACAGGGTGAATCGGAGACCCAGTACTTC. Translating it yields CSAGQGESETQYF.

The J gene is TRBJ2-2, the V gene TRBV5-1; the match to TRBD1 covers 10 bases. The CDR3 runs to 14 residues. With 5 bases clipped from V and 4 bases from J, the junction kept 2 bases outside the gene matches. CDR1 SGHRS and CDR2 YFSETQ come from the germline V gene. The chain's CDR3 is CASRGTGATGELFF. CDR3 DNA sequence: TGCGCCAGCAGGGGGACAGGGGCCACCGGGGAGCTGTTTTTT.

This rearrangement joins TRBV13 to TRBJ2-7, with TRBD2 identical over 9 bases. Per the germline V gene, CDR1 is PRHDT and CDR2 is FYEKMQ (reference sequence). The CDR3 is 18 residues long. Trimming at V came to 2 bases and at J to 5 bases, leaving 16 bases not matched to a gene. The CDR3: CASSLRGQLSGSEDEQYF. In DNA form, the CDR3 reads TGTGCCAGCAGCTTAAGGGGCCAACTTAGCGGGAGTGAAGACGAGCAGTACTTC.

The rearrangement uses TRBV5-6 and TRBJ1-2; D not resolved. Between the trimmed V and J ends, which lost 0 bases and 9 bases, there was a span of 9 bases. Germline CDR1 and CDR2: SGHDT and YYEEEE. The CDR3 totals 12 residues. The CDR3 spells CASSLAGWSYTF. In nucleotides, the CDR3 is TGTGCCAGCAGCTTGGCAGGTTGGAGCTACACCTTC. Together with reference TRBV5-6 and TRBJ1-2, the CDR3 gives the full variable domain: DAGVTQSPTHLIKTRGQQVTLRCSPKSGHDTVSWYQQALGQGPQFIFQYYEEEERQRGNFPDRFSGHQFPNYSSELNVNALLLGDSALYLCASSLAGWSYTFGSGTRLTVV.

V is TRBV7-8 and J is TRBJ2-7; 7 bases align to TRBD1. CDR3 length: 15 residues. V lost 4 bases, J lost 2 bases, and 8 bases stayed unmatched. The germline CDR1 and CDR2 sequences are SGHVS and FQNEAQ. The CDR3 region is CASSYPPGQTYEQYF. The CDR3 DNA follows: TGTGCCAGCAGCTACCCCCCGGGACAGACCTACGAGCAGTACTTC.

The chain joins TRBV29-1 to TRBJ2-1; TRBD1 matches at 7 bases. CDR3 length: 14 amino acids. The V and J ends lost 7 bases and 3 bases, in that order; junction bases with no gene match: 9. Germline V gives CDR1 SQVTM, CDR2 ANQGSEA. CDR3 DNA sequence: TGCAGCGGTCTTGGACAGGAGGACTACAATGAGCAGTTCTTC. This codes for CSGLGQEDYNEQFF.